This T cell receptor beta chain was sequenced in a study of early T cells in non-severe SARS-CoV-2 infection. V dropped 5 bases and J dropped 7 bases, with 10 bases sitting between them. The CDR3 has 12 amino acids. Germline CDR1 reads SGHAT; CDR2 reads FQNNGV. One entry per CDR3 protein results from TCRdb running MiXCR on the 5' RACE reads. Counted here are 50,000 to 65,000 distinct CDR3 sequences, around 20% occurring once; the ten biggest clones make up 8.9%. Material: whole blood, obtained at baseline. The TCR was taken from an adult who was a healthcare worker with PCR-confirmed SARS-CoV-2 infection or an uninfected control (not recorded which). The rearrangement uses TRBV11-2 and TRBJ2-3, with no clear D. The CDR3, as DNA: TGTGCCAGCAGCCCGGTCTTGAATACGCAGTATTTT. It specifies CASSPVLNTQYF.